Sequencing of this T cell receptor (beta chain) was carried out in a study of vaccination effects on CD4 cells after COVID-19 (dated 2022 in TCRdb). Background on the whole study: In the ViraFEST assay, PBMC were stimulated with viral peptide pools, and TCR sequencing was then used to find antigen-specific CD4+ T cell clonotypes based on their expansion. Across the study, the median time from the second dose to post-vaccine sampling was 72 days (range 14 to 241). A few million PBMC per well were cultured with about 9.6 ug/ml peptides in IMDM containing around 5% human AB serum, about 9.7 IU/ml IL-2 and gentamicin. SARS-CoV-2 spike-specific CD4+ TCR repertoires were compared before and after mRNA vaccination in COVID-19 convalescent patients and in infection-naive vaccine recipients. The full study included some 10 COVID-19 convalescent patients and several SARS-CoV-2-naive healthy vaccine recipients. In the study, cultures from other donors were sequenced using the Oncomine TCR Beta short-read assay on an Illumina iSeq 100.

Overall study results and their limits: Among healthy vaccine recipients, nearly all vaccine-induced clones were SARS-CoV-2 mono-reactive, and only 1 of 255 was cross-reactive with common cold coronaviruses. The study was limited by a small number of convalescent patients, and early post-infection timepoints were lacking. Clones induced by infection and clones induced by vaccination both contracted markedly at late timepoints after vaccination, which fits with T cell responses waning over time.

The CDR3 starts with the cysteine, ends with the phenylalanine, and has 14 residues. The read is trimmed to its CDR3 DNA, 42 bases read in frame from base 1. V loses 4 bases at its end and J loses 7 bases; junction bases beyond the gene matches: 8. CDR1 SGHRS and CDR2 YFSETQ are derived from the germline V gene. Turning to this clone: Its antigen is not yet known. No quality values exist for individual bases; no much larger clone is one base distant.

The library was obtained by the immunoSEQ multiplex PCR assay. DNA from the cultured, isolated CD4+ T cells was subjected to TCR beta CDR3 sequencing. Turning to the authors' computational methods: Non-productive TCR sequences were removed and reads were trimmed to the CDR3 region, keeping CDR3s of at least 7 amino acids. Antigen-specific clonotypes were identified with the MANAFEST web app by comparing expansion in peptide wells against reference cultures. To be called positive, a clone needed expansion at FDR<0.05 compared with the reference and with all other wells, an odds ratio greater than 5, and a frequency greater than 0.1% in two replicate wells. A clonotype was called cross-reactive if it was significantly expanded both in SARS-CoV-2 spike wells and in at least one common cold coronavirus spike condition. CDR3 similarity was assessed by Levenshtein distance using the stringdist R package, and unrooted trees were constructed with ape in R 3.6.1. TCRdb carries this immuneACCESS record with in-frame sequences only. Its versions omit some clonotypes, under half of them owing to an unresolved V gene in the studies checked, with the rest unexplained. The DNA was the basis for D and trimming; V, J and clone size are from that table. The table for this sample lists tens of thousands of clones; around 69% of them were counted only once. The ten largest clones represent 14% to 15% of the sample.

After around ten days of culture, CD4+ T cells were isolated with the EasySep CD4+ T cell isolation kit. Each participant got two doses of an mRNA SARS-CoV-2 vaccine, either BNT162b2 or mRNA-1273. The absence of prior SARS-CoV-2 infection in healthy vaccine recipients was confirmed by negative nucleocapsid antibodies before and after vaccination. Half of the culture medium was replaced with fresh IL-2-containing medium on days 3 and 7. Unless noted otherwise, every peptide stimulation condition was cultured in triplicate wells. PBMC were separated from whole blood using Ficoll-Paque Plus gradient centrifugation and were then either cryopreserved at -140C or used fresh. Genomic DNA was extracted from cultured CD4+ T cells with the QIAamp micro DNA kit.

The rearranged segments are TRBV5-1 and TRBJ1-5, with 7 junctional bases fitting TRBD1. This clonotype was sampled from a human donor who received a COVID-19 vaccine. The sequencing used CD4+ T cells from PBMCs cultured without peptide, collected after COVID-19 vaccination. CDR3 loop: CASSTHRGEQPQHF. The nucleotide sequence is TGCGCCAGCAGCACCCACAGGGGTGAGCAGCCCCAGCATTTT.